This entry features one T cell receptor (beta chain) sequence. The antigen is undetermined. The sample's time point: week 5, during vaccination. The content of each vaccine dose was 300 ug of mutant IDH1 20-mer peptide, and topical imiquimod accompanied it. Germline assignment: CDR1 SGHAT and CDR2 FQDESV (reference sequence). V gave up 7 bases and J gave up 8 bases, with 15 bases separating them. This CDR3 has 13 residues. The table came from immunoSEQ multiplex PCR; TCRdb's copy has only in-frame clones and leaves some out. The sample yields some 51,000 clones, around four fifths seen once. The data were taken from a study of a mutant IDH1 vaccine in newly diagnosed glioma. About the study: In some groups vaccination began 4-6 weeks post-radiotherapy; others received it with temozolomide. Study findings and constraints: Vaccine-induced responses were seen in roughly 93% of patients, spanning several MHC alleles.

The sample here was PBMCs, taken from a glioma patient whose treatment included an IDH1 peptide vaccine. This receptor was obtained from a man aged 45-60 years with glioma. The rearrangement joins TRBV11-1 to TRBJ2-1, with D perhaps matching TRBD1 or TRBD2 (6 bases each). DNA of the CDR3: TGTGCCAGCACCAAGGCCGGGGGCCATGAGCAGTTCTTC. This translates into CASTKAGGHEQFF.